This T cell receptor (beta chain) is from a study of shared clonotypes between healthy human individuals. Study in general: Serving as donors were a couple of women and a few men, whose ages spanned 18 to 49.

General study results and limits: Among the subsets, naive ones generally showed larger estimated richness than memory ones. Enrolling few donors narrowed the genetic and exposure-history diversity that was represented.

CD8 cells regarded as naive lacked CD45RO, were positively chosen for CCR7, and omitted terminally differentiated effector memory CD45RA+ cells. This table comes from immunoSEQ multiplex PCR, and its TCRdb copy is limited to in-frame clones, with some not included. This sample yields around 640,000 clones, of which about 96% are seen a single time; less than 0.12% belongs to the top ten. Trimming took 1 base from V and 6 from J, leaving 13 bases between them. This CDR3 region has 15 residues. Germline CDR1 is MGHRA and CDR2 is YSYEKL. A word on this clone: What it binds is not known.

Material for sequencing was naive CD8+ T cells sorted from blood. This sequence was found in a woman aged 30 to 39 in good health. The chain links TRBV4-1 to TRBJ1-5, with D unclear. The CDR3 sequence is CASSQGIGLGQPQHF. Here the CDR3 DNA reads TGCGCCAGCAGCCAAGGCATAGGACTCGGTCAGCCCCAGCATTTT.